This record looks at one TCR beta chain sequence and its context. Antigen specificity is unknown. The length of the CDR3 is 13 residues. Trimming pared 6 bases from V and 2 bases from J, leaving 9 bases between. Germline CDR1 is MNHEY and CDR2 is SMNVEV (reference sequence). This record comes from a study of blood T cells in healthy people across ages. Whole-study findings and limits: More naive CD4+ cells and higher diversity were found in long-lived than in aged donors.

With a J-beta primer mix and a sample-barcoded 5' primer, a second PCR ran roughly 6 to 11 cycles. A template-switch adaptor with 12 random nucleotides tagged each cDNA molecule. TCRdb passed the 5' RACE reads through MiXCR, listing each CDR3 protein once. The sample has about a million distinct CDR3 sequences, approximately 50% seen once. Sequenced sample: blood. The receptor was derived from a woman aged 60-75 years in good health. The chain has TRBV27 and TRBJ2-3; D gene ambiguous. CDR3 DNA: TGTGCCAGCAGCCCTACCTTCACAGATACGCAGTATTTT. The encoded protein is CASSPTFTDTQYF.